The TCR beta chain under discussion was sequenced for a study of blood T cell repertoires in COVID-19. Overall study context: The United States, Italy and Spain provided the acute and convalescent COVID-19 samples. T cells, B-cell-depleted T cells, or PBMCs supplied cDNA or gDNA.

The CDR3 length is 17 residues. After removal of 4 bases from V and 1 base from J, the junction contained 11 bases not matched to a gene. CDR1 and CDR2 from the germline V gene are LGHNA and YSLEER. The authors' processing: How many nucleated cells were present was estimated from reference gene primer amplification. Sequenced by immunoSEQ multiplex PCR; TCRdb stores in-frame clones only, minus some. D and trimming were read from the DNA, whereas the V and J calls and clone size are those reported in that table. Here the sample spans 45,000 to 60,000 clones, approximately 86% being singletons. The clonotype originates from a man aged 65 to 85 with active COVID-19. Input material: peripheral blood. The rearrangement links TRBV4-3 to TRBJ2-3, with 7 nucleotides matching TRBD2. Here the CDR3 DNA reads TGCGCCAGCAGCCTGGACCAGCGGGGATTTGGCACAGATACGCAGTATTTT. Translation: CASSLDQRGFGTDTQYF.